The clone carrying this T cell receptor (beta chain) has at least ten counts. Antigen unknown. The CDR3 covers 15 residues. The V end lost 3 bases, the J end lost 5 bases, and 15 bases lay between the germline ends. Germline V CDR1 and CDR2: SGHRS, YFSETQ. Each TCR beta library was made by quantitative 5'-RACE that incorporated molecular barcodes. In TCRdb, the 5' RACE reads were re-called with MiXCR into one record per CDR3 protein. The profile shows about 540,000 distinct CDR3 sequences, over 9.5% of them singletons. This sample is drawn from a study of CD8 T cells in ankylosing spondylitis. Findings and caveats of the study: Characteristic of ankylosing spondylitis blood, it appeared, was a TCR beta motif comprising several highly homologous variants. It was reported that disease-linked clones were significantly enriched in matched ankylosing spondylitis synovial fluid.

This receptor was taken from a male donor with ankylosing spondylitis. Sequenced material: blood, either unsorted or a sorted T cell fraction (not recorded which). The rearrangement uses TRBV5-1 and TRBJ2-1, with D maybe TRBD2 (7 bases). CDR3 coding DNA: TGCGCCAGCAGCTCGGATGCGGGGGCCGACAATGAGCAGTTCTTC. Translating gives CASSSDAGADNEQFF.